The 8 T cell receptor beta chains below were found in one sample sequenced in a study of memory CD4+ T cells and cytomegalovirus serostatus. Single viable CD3+CD4+CD8-CD45RO+ cells were sorted as the memory CD4+ T cells. Some clones are missing from TCRdb's copy, which holds only in-frame ones; the method was immunoSEQ multiplex PCR. The table shows approximately 42,000 clones, with around 80% occurring only once. The sample comprised memory CD4+ T cells from blood. These TCRs come from an adult in good health and CMV-seronegative.

The sample holds one count of this clone. V gene TRBV5-5 combines with J gene TRBJ1-5, with D unclear. Trimming removed 1 base from V and 0 bases from J, with 8 bases in between. There are 15 residues in the CDR3. The V gene's germline CDR1 is SGHKS and CDR2 YYEKEE (reference sequence). This chain's CDR3 is CASSLNAGSNQPQHF. The CDR3 DNA is TGTGCCAGCAGCTTGAACGCGGGTAGCAATCAGCCCCAGCATTTT.

The J gene is TRBJ2-1, the V gene TRBV5-1; 7 bases match TRBD2. After removal of 2 bases from V and 3 bases from J, the junction contained 8 bases not matched to a gene. From germline, CDR1 is SGHRS and CDR2 YFSETQ. The CDR3 is 16 amino acids. CDR3 sequence reads: CASSLIPASGYNEQFF. In DNA, the CDR3 is TGCGCCAGCAGCTTAATTCCGGCTAGCGGCTACAATGAGCAGTTCTTC.

The chain carries TRBV10-3 and TRBJ1-1, with 7 bases identical to TRBD1. The germline V gene encodes CDR1 ENHRY and CDR2 SYGVKD. The CDR3 sequence is 13 residues long. The V and J ends lost 4 bases and 11 bases, in that order; junction bases with no gene match: 10. CDR3 bases: TGTGCCATCAGTGGGGGAAAAGGGGGCGCGGCTTTCTTT. This gives the protein CAISGGKGGAAFF.

The rearrangement uses TRBV11-3 and TRBJ2-7, with 7 nucleotides matching TRBD1. Looked up from germline, CDR1 is SGHNT and CDR2 is YENEEA. This CDR3 contains 12 residues. V was pared by 5 bases and J by 7 bases, with 5 bases of the junction left unmatched. The CDR3 DNA reads TGTGCCAGCAGCGCGGACAGGCGGGAGCAGTACTTC. Translated, it gives CASSADRREQYF.

The rearrangement uses TRBV10-1 and TRBJ2-1; TRBD2 is a possible D gene (7 bases). Germline V lookup: CDR1 WNHNN, CDR2 SYGVQD (reference sequence). V was cut by 3 bases and J by 9 bases, with 12 bases left in between. The CDR3 has 13 residues. The CDR3 DNA reads as TGCGCCAGCAGTGACGGGGGGCGCGGTGAGCAGTTCTTC. Protein: CASSDGGRGEQFF.

The chain has TRBV7-9 and TRBJ2-7; D gene ambiguous. Germline lookup yields CDR1 SEHNR and CDR2 FQNEAQ (reference sequence). The CDR3 loop spans 15 amino acids. Trimming took 1 base from V and 2 from J, leaving 12 bases between them. CDR3 nucleotide sequence: TGTGCCAGCAGCTTAGTTCCGCAGAATACCTACGAGCAGTACTTC. Its translation is CASSLVPQNTYEQYF.

The gene calls are TRBV5-5 and TRBJ2-7; 7 positions agree with TRBD2. J was trimmed by 3 bases and V by 4 bases; bases with no gene match: 10. The CDR3 runs 15 residues. The germline V gene encodes CDR1 SGHKS and CDR2 YYEKEE (reference sequence). This chain's CDR3 is CASSGGLSRGYEQYF. The DNA for the CDR3 is TGTGCCAGCAGCGGGGGACTAAGTCGCGGCTACGAGCAGTACTTC.

This clone was seen a few times. The CDR3 protein is CASSYYATGGGYTF. The CDR3 region has the DNA TGTGCCAGCAGTTACTATGCGACAGGGGGTGGCTACACCTTC. This chain connects TRBV6-5 to TRBJ1-2, with 9 bases aligning to TRBD1. Trimming removed 1 base from V and 7 bases from J; junction bases left unmatched: 4. CDR1 and CDR2 from the germline V gene are MNHEY and SVGAGI. This CDR3 comprises 14 residues.